Sequencing of this T cell receptor beta chain was carried out in a study of T cells in Graves' hyperthyroidism and ophthalmopathy. Study in general: The blood sample was taken at first diagnosis, before treatment began. General study results and limits: Ophthalmopathy was model-predicted a median approximately 6.4 months pre-onset. Most thyroid clonotypes with frequency above 0.001 were detected in blood.

TCR beta CDR3 region amplification was performed from RNA transcripts. HTBI primers were used for first-round RT-PCR of the TCR CDR3. MiXCR was run by TCRdb on the multiplex PCR reads, yielding one entry per CDR3 protein. The sample lists under 350,000 distinct CDR3 sequences; 15% to 20% were seen once. Comment on this clonotype: Its target is unknown.

There are 16 residues in the CDR3. Germline V gives CDR1 WNHNN, CDR2 SYGVQD (reference sequence). Germline trimming cut 6 bases from V and 1 base from J; bases unmatched to any gene: 6. The TCR comes from a woman between 45 and 65 years old with Graves' hyperthyroidism. Sequenced: blood. The chain combines TRBV10-1 with TRBJ2-5; 12 bases align to TRBD2. The CDR3 bases are TGCGCCAGCAGCTCCGGACTAGCGGGACCCCAAGAGACCCAGTACTTC. It yields the protein CASSSGLAGPQETQYF.